This T cell receptor beta chain was retrieved from a study of OX40 agonist ivuxolimab in advanced cancers. TCRdb's copy holds only in-frame clones and misses some; the assay was immunoSEQ multiplex PCR. The sample consists of tens of thousands of clones, more than 80% of them appearing once. The ends were cut back, 0 bases at V and 5 bases at J, with 17 bases in the middle. Germline-derived CDR1 and CDR2 are SGHTS and YDEGEE. The CDR3 sequence is 16 residues long. The source was CD4+ or CD8+ T cells sorted from blood, collected in a trial of the OX40 agonist ivuxolimab. The chain carries TRBV5-8 and TRBJ1-1, with no clear D. This sequence originates from an adult with an advanced solid tumor such as melanoma, head and neck, liver or kidney cancer. CDR3 DNA sequence: TGTGCCAGCAGCTTGGGGGTCCCTACTGGAGGGACTGAAGCTTTCTTT. Its translation: CASSLGVPTGGTEAFF. The entire variable domain, with the rest obtained from reference TRBV5-8 and TRBJ1-1, is as follows: EAGVTQSPTHLIKTRGQQATLRCSPISGHTSVYWYQQALGLGLQFLLWYDEGEERNRGNFPPRFSGRQFPNYSSELNVNALELEDSALYLCASSLGVPTGGTEAFFGQGTRLTVV.